Below, 28 T cell receptor beta chains from the same sample are listed, as sequenced in a study of T cells in localized non-small cell lung cancer. Data came from immunoSEQ multiplex PCR; TCRdb stores just in-frame clones and leaves some out. The sample contains around 33,000 clones, around 92% of which appear only once. Source: peripheral blood, taken before any cancer treatment. These receptors came from a female donor at least 60 years old with stage I lung adenocarcinoma.

The V gene is TRBV6-6, the J gene TRBJ2-1; D is uncertain. This CDR3 comprises 16 residues. From germline, CDR1 is MNHNY and CDR2 SVGAGI (reference sequence). The V and J ends lost 4 bases and 3 bases respectively, with 16 bases between them. The CDR3: CASSSPEDGNYNEQFF. In nucleotides, the CDR3 is TGTGCCAGCAGTTCCCCCGAGGACGGTAACTACAATGAGCAGTTCTTC.

This sequence joins TRBV19 and TRBJ1-2; D is perhaps TRBD1 (5 bases). The CDR3 spans 13 residues. V lost 7 bases, J lost 2 bases, and 11 bases lay in between. From germline, CDR1 is LNHDA and CDR2 SQIVND (reference sequence). The CDR3 spells CASTPGRNYGYTF. The CDR3 DNA sequence: TGTGCCAGTACCCCGGGACGGAACTATGGCTACACCTTC.

The chain couples TRBV7-9 to TRBJ1-2; no clear D. There are 11 residues in the CDR3. Trimming stripped 5 bases from V and 12 bases from J, with 13 bases between. Germline V gene data show CDR1 as SEHNR and CDR2 as FQNEAQ (reference sequence). CDR3 nucleotides: TGTGCCAGCAGCCTGGATCGGGTCAACACCTTC. This sequence encodes CASSLDRVNTF.

The chain combines TRBV5-6 with TRBJ1-5, with 9 bases lining up with TRBD1. The trim removed 0 bases at V and 7 bases at J, leaving 8 bases unmatched. The germline gives CDR1 SGHDT, CDR2 YYEEEE. This CDR3 comprises 16 residues. The CDR3 sequence is CASSLATGGLGQPQHF. The DNA of the CDR3 is TGTGCCAGCAGCTTGGCAACAGGGGGCCTAGGGCAGCCCCAGCATTTT.

This chain joins TRBV19 and TRBJ2-3, with D hard to call. Germline assignment: CDR1 LNHDA and CDR2 SQIVND (reference sequence). Trimming pared 5 bases from V and 0 bases from J, leaving 9 bases between. The CDR3 spans 14 residues. CDR3 in DNA: TGTGCCAGTAGTTACTACCCTAGCACAGATACGCAGTATTTT. It specifies CASSYYPSTDTQYF.

This clone was counted a few times. The chain combines TRBV28 with TRBJ2-7, with 11 nucleotides matching TRBD2. Trimming at V came to 7 bases and at J to 7 bases, leaving 9 bases not matched to a gene. The CDR3 runs to 14 residues. The germline gives CDR1 MDHEN, CDR2 SYDVKM. Written as DNA, the CDR3 is TGTGCCAGCATCCTTAGCGGGGGGGCTGGTGAGCAGTACTTC. Encoded protein: CASILSGGAGEQYF.

This sequence joins TRBV10-1 and TRBJ2-2; D is ambiguous. The CDR3 consists of 14 residues. Germline assignment: CDR1 WNHNN and CDR2 SYGVQD (reference sequence). Trimming took 5 bases from V and 1 from J, leaving 8 bases between them. CDR3: CASSINRNTGELFF. CDR3 in DNA: TGCGCCAGCAGTATAAACAGGAACACCGGGGAGCTGTTTTTT.

The V call is TRBV5-1, the J call TRBJ1-2; 8 bases fit TRBD1. Germline loops: CDR1 SGHRS, CDR2 YFSETQ. There are 13 residues in the CDR3. The V segment lost 4 bases and the J segment 8 bases; nucleotides outside the gene matches: 7. In DNA form, the CDR3 reads TGCGCCAGCAGCCAGACAGGGGAAAGAGGCTACACCTTC. It codes for CASSQTGERGYTF.

The chain is built from TRBV5-8 and TRBJ2-3; D uncertain. The V gene lost 4 bases and the J gene lost 8 bases, with 8 bases spanning the gap. The germline gives CDR1 SGHTS, CDR2 YDEGEE. The CDR3 loop spans 11 amino acids. The CDR3 DNA is TGTGCCAGCAGCCAGGAGATTACGCAGTATTTT. Encoded protein: CASSQEITQYF.

The CDR3, as DNA: TGTGCCAGCAGCCAGCTGTCGCTAGCGGGCGTGGTTACGCAGTATTTT. It is translated as CASSQLSLAGVVTQYF. The chain combines TRBV14 with TRBJ2-3; 8 positions agree with TRBD2. This CDR3 has 16 residues. Trimming removed 3 bases from V and 8 bases from J; junction bases left unmatched: 13. Looked up from germline, CDR1 is SGHDN and CDR2 is FVKESK.

The gene calls are TRBV14 and TRBJ2-3; TRBD2 matches at 10 bases. The CDR3 extends over 19 amino acids. CDR1 is SGHDN and CDR2 is FVKESK in the germline V gene. Trimming cost V 6 bases and J 4 bases; bases outside gene matches: 19. CDR3 residues: CASSSRGLTSGVKADTQYF. The CDR3 DNA is TGTGCCAGCAGTTCCAGGGGCCTAACTAGCGGGGTAAAAGCAGATACGCAGTATTTT.

This chain links TRBV7-2 with TRBJ1-2; 9 nucleotides align to TRBD1. V was clipped by 1 base and J by 7 bases; unmatched bases: 4. This CDR3 comprises 14 residues. Germline V lookup: CDR1 SGHTA, CDR2 FQGNSA. The CDR3 sequence: CASSLVGTGSGYTF. In DNA form, the CDR3 reads TGTGCCAGCAGCTTAGTAGGGACAGGGAGTGGCTACACCTTC.

This clone has just one count. The chain carries TRBV18 and TRBJ2-1, with TRBD1 as a possible D gene (5 bases). Between the trimmed V and J ends, which lost 0 bases and 4 bases, there was a span of 7 bases. This CDR3 comprises 14 residues. Germline V lookup: CDR1 KGHSH, CDR2 LQKENI. The CDR3 sequence is CASSPPPGYNEQFF. In nucleotides, the CDR3 is TGTGCCAGCTCACCACCTCCAGGGTACAATGAGCAGTTCTTC.

This clone is a singleton in its sample. The chain links TRBV5-6 to TRBJ1-1, with a weak D call TRBD1 (6 bases). V was trimmed by 4 bases and J by 8 bases, leaving 15 bases between them. This CDR3 is 13 amino acids long. Germline V lookup: CDR1 SGHDT, CDR2 YYEEEE. CDR3 nucleotide sequence: TGTGCCAGCAGCCAGGGGAAAGCGGCCGAAGCTTTCTTT. Residues: CASSQGKAAEAFF.

The chain uses TRBV5-1 and TRBJ2-5; 10 bases agree with TRBD2. From germline, CDR1 is SGHRS and CDR2 YFSETQ. The CDR3 totals 17 residues. The trim removed 3 bases at V and 0 bases at J, leaving 8 bases unmatched. CDR3 coding DNA: TGCGCCAGCAGCTATCCGGAACTAGCGGGGCACCAAGAGACCCAGTACTTC. Its translation: CASSYPELAGHQETQYF.

This clone turned up a few times. The chain is built from TRBV2 and TRBJ2-7; D possibly uses TRBD1 or TRBD2 (7 bases each). Germline V CDR1 and CDR2: SNHLY, FYNNEI. V was shortened by 7 bases and J by 7 bases, with 20 bases between the two germline ends. CDR3 length equals 14 residues. The CDR3 region has the DNA TGTGCCAGCACCCGGGACAGCGGGATGAGTGAGCAGTACTTC. This encodes CASTRDSGMSEQYF.

The chain has TRBV7-8 and TRBJ2-5; the D gene is possibly TRBD2 (5 bases). The CDR3 contains 12 residues. CDR1 is SGHVS and CDR2 is FQNEAQ in the germline V gene. The ends were cut back, 2 bases at V and 9 bases at J, with 10 bases in the middle. The CDR3 loop is CASSLMAEAQYF. CDR3 DNA sequence: TGTGCCAGCAGCTTAATGGCGGAGGCCCAGTACTTC.

This sequence joins TRBV28 and TRBJ2-6, with D perhaps given as TRBD1 or TRBD2 (5 bases each). The V and J ends lost 6 bases and 1 base respectively, with 19 bases between them. The CDR3 loop spans 18 amino acids. Germline CDR1 and CDR2: MDHEN and SYDVKM. The CDR3 sequence is CASRPTSGRDSGANVLTF. CDR3 nucleotide sequence: TGTGCCAGCAGACCAACCTCGGGACGGGATTCTGGGGCCAACGTCCTGACTTTC.

The V call is TRBV7-2, the J call TRBJ1-2; D gene uncertain. V lost 5 bases, J lost 4 bases, and 14 bases lay in between. CDR3 length equals 14 residues. The germline CDR1 and CDR2 sequences are SGHTA and FQGNSA. For the CDR3, the DNA is TGTGCCAGCAGCGCCGCTCAGGACCTCTATGGCTACACCTTC. Translating gives CASSAAQDLYGYTF. Using reference TRBV7-2 and TRBJ1-2 for the parts outside the CDR3, the full variable domain is GAGVSQSPSNKVTEKGKDVELRCDPISGHTALYWYRQSLGQGLEFLIYFQGNSAPDKSGLPSDRFSAERTGGSVSTLTIQRTQQEDSAVYLCASSAAQDLYGYTFGSGTRLTVV.

This clone is a singleton in its sample. The chain is built from TRBV7-2 and TRBJ2-1; 7 bases agree with TRBD2. Germline V CDR1 and CDR2: SGHTA, FQGNSA. The length of the CDR3 is 15 residues. V was clipped by 1 base and J by 8 bases; unmatched bases: 8. The CDR3 sequence is CASSLVGSGGDEQFF. CDR3 nucleotide sequence: TGTGCCAGCAGCTTAGTGGGGTCGGGGGGTGATGAGCAGTTCTTC.

This chain joins TRBV10-3 and TRBJ1-2; 7 bases agree with TRBD1. Per germline, CDR1 ENHRY and CDR2 SYGVKD. V shed 0 bases and J 5 bases; nucleotides not matched to a gene: 12. The CDR3 is 17 amino acids. CDR3 amino acids: CAISESNSGGGPYGYTF. The CDR3 nucleotides read TGTGCCATCAGTGAGTCGAATTCAGGGGGAGGGCCATATGGCTACACCTTC.

The CDR3 DNA sequence: TGTGCCAGCAGCTTCGGAACTGCCTCACCCCTCCACTTT. Its translation: CASSFGTASPLHF. This chain connects TRBV7-3 to TRBJ1-6; no definite D call. Deletions cut 3 bases from V and 10 bases from J, with 10 bases between. The CDR3 length is 13 residues. From germline, CDR1 is SGHTA and CDR2 FQGTGA.

J is TRBJ1-1 and V is TRBV7-6; no firm D call. CDR1 and CDR2 from the germline V gene are SGHVS and FNYEAQ. There are 14 residues in the CDR3. Trimming removed 1 base at V and 5 bases at J, with 11 bases between. The CDR3 region is CASSLGGWLTEAFF. DNA for the CDR3: TGTGCCAGCAGCTTAGGCGGGTGGTTGACTGAAGCTTTCTTT.

This rearrangement joins TRBV28 to TRBJ2-7, with D uncertain. Germline V gene sequence: CDR1 MDHEN, CDR2 SYDVKM. Deletions cut 3 bases from V and 3 bases from J, with 6 bases between. The CDR3 runs 12 residues. The CDR3 coding sequence is TGTGCCAGCAGTTTGGGTAACTACGAGCAGTACTTC. This gives the protein CASSLGNYEQYF.

The V call is TRBV30, the J call TRBJ1-1; D not certain. Trimming removed 0 bases from V and 5 bases from J, with 25 bases in between. The CDR3 contains 18 residues. Germline CDR1 GTSNPN, CDR2 SVGIG (reference sequence). The CDR3 DNA sequence: TGTGCCTGGAGTGTACCCCTTGCCCTTCCAACCTGGGGAACTGAAGCTTTCTTT. It translates to CAWSVPLALPTWGTEAFF. Filled out from reference TRBV30 and TRBJ1-1, the complete variable domain reads SQTIHQWPATLVQPVGSPLSLECTVEGTSNPNLYWYRQAAGRGLQLLFYSVGIGQISSEVPQNLSASRPQDRQFILSSKKLLLSDSGFYLCAWSVPLALPTWGTEAFFGQGTRLTVV.

The CDR3 is CASSLWTSRGQETQYF. The CDR3 coding sequence is TGTGCCAGCAGCTTATGGACCAGTAGAGGCCAAGAGACCCAGTACTTC. The rearrangement uses TRBV7-2 and TRBJ2-5; D is uncertain. The CDR3 totals 16 residues. Germline assignment: CDR1 SGHTA and CDR2 FQGNSA. V was pared by 2 bases and J by 1 base, with 14 bases between.

This chain connects TRBV11-2 to TRBJ1-1; 7 bases fit TRBD1. CDR3 length equals 14 residues. The V and J ends lost 1 base and 9 bases, in that order; junction bases with no gene match: 8. Germline CDR1 reads SGHAT; CDR2 reads FQNNGV. The CDR3 DNA sequence: TGTGCCAGCAGCTTAGCCCATCCAGGGGGAAAAGCTTTCTTT. Protein: CASSLAHPGGKAFF.

This chain uses TRBV9 with TRBJ2-3; possible D gene TRBD2, 6 bases. CDR1 is SGDLS and CDR2 is YYNGEE in the germline V gene. The length of the CDR3 is 15 residues. Trimming left V 3 bases short and J 4 bases short, with 15 bases between. The CDR3 reads CASSATGGPADTQYF. DNA of the CDR3: TGTGCCAGCAGCGCCACCGGGGGTCCGGCAGATACGCAGTATTTT. Full variable domain (missing parts from reference TRBV9 and TRBJ2-3): DSGVTQTPKHLITATGQRVTLRCSPRSGDLSVYWYQQSLDQGLQFLIQYYNGEERAKGNILERFSAQQFPDLHSELNLSSLELGDSALYFCASSATGGPADTQYFGPGTRLTVL.